The clone carrying this T cell receptor (beta chain) was counted a few times. Its specificity is unknown. The entry originates in a study of T cells in Graves' hyperthyroidism and ophthalmopathy. Study summary: At the time of initial diagnosis and before any treatment, peripheral blood was collected. The study, taken as a whole, reports: With a median lead of 6.5 months before onset, the model predicted ophthalmopathy. Most thyroid clonotypes that were expanded above 0.001 also turned up in blood.

Pregnant or lactating patients were excluded, as were those with uncontrolled infection or other autoimmune disease. Amplification of TCR beta CDR3 regions was performed using RNA transcripts as template. The HTBI set primed first-round TCR CDR3 RT-PCR. TCRdb reprocessed the multiplex PCR reads with MiXCR, giving one entry per CDR3 protein. Among under 400,000 distinct CDR3 sequences listed, around a quarter were seen once. The CDR3 is 15 residues long. Germline CDR1 SGDLS, CDR2 YYNGEE. V gave up 0 bases and J gave up 5 bases, with 14 bases separating them. This clonotype originated in a man over 45 with Graves' hyperthyroidism. The sample taken for sequencing was blood. The chain is built from TRBV9 and TRBJ2-5; possible D gene TRBD2, 6 bases. This CDR3 is CASSVVGGEYETQYF. The CDR3 coding sequence is TGTGCCAGCAGCGTAGTCGGGGGAGAGTATGAGACCCAGTACTTC.